The 23 T cell receptor beta chains below were found in one sample sequenced in a study of blood T cells in healthy people across ages. With a J-beta primer mix and a sample-barcoded 5' primer, a second PCR ran 7 to 11 cycles. TCRdb fed the 5' RACE reads into MiXCR, producing one record per CDR3 protein. The repertoire holds around 900,000 distinct CDR3 sequences, just over 50% seen once, with roughly 23% in the top ten. The sequenced sample was blood. Receptor source: a woman aged 60-75 years in good health.

The CDR3 here is CASSVGGTELYEQYF. CDR3 nucleotides: TGTGCCAGCAGCGTAGGCGGGACAGAACTGTACGAGCAGTACTTC. The chain combines TRBV9 with TRBJ2-7, with D possibly TRBD1 on 7 matching bases. V lost 0 bases, J lost 4 bases, and 14 bases lay in between. In germline, CDR1 is SGDLS, CDR2 YYNGEE. This CDR3 is 15 amino acids long. Full variable domain (missing parts from reference TRBV9 and TRBJ2-7): DSGVTQTPKHLITATGQRVTLRCSPRSGDLSVYWYQQSLDQGLQFLIQYYNGEERAKGNILERFSAQQFPDLHSELNLSSLELGDSALYFCASSVGGTELYEQYFGPGTRLTVT.

Only a few counts were recorded for this clonotype. The chain couples TRBV5-1 to TRBJ1-6; D is uncertain. Looked up from germline, CDR1 is SGHRS and CDR2 is YFSETQ. Between the trimmed V and J ends, which lost 4 bases and 7 bases, there was a span of 9 bases. This CDR3 has 13 amino acids. The CDR3 region has the DNA TGCGCCAGCAGCGTCCAGGAAAATTCACCCCTCCACTTT. Translation: CASSVQENSPLHF.

The CDR3 nucleotides read TGTGCCAGCGGCACGGGGGACGCGCTATACAATGAGCAGTTCTTC. As protein: CASGTGDALYNEQFF. The rearrangement uses TRBV28 and TRBJ2-1; D is perhaps TRBD2 (6 bases). Germline V gene sequence: CDR1 MDHEN, CDR2 SYDVKM. The ends were cut back, 8 bases at V and 4 bases at J, with 18 bases in the middle. CDR3 length: 15 residues.

This chain connects TRBV27 to TRBJ2-5; 12 bases are shared with TRBD2. The J call is uncertain, as TRBJ2-7 better fits the DNA end. The CDR3 covers 15 residues. CDR1 and CDR2 (germline): MNHEY, SMNVEV (reference sequence). The CDR3 DNA is TGTGCCAGCAGTTTTCTAGCGGGAGGGTCCCACGAGCAGTACTTC. Its protein is CASSFLAGGSHEQYF.

This clonotype came up a few times. The rearrangement joins TRBV24-1 to TRBJ2-2, with D unclear. Germline CDR1 and CDR2: KGHDR and SFDVKD. V lost 9 bases, J lost 3 bases, and 13 bases lay in between. This CDR3 has 14 amino acids. CDR3 region: CATREAVDTGELFF. The CDR3 DNA reads TGTGCCACCCGAGAGGCCGTCGACACCGGGGAGCTGTTTTTT.

This clonotype appeared once. The chain links TRBV5-5 to TRBJ2-4; 7 bases agree with TRBD1. The DNA matches TRBJ2-7 better at its end, which makes the J call doubtful. Germline lookup yields CDR1 SGHKS and CDR2 YYEKEE (reference sequence). The CDR3 consists of 15 residues. The CDR3 DNA follows: TGTGCCAGCGGTGATTCGCGACAGGGATACTACGAGCAGTACTTC. It specifies CASGDSRQGYYEQYF.

This clonotype has at least ten counts. J is TRBJ2-5 and V is TRBV2; TRBD1 aligns across 7 bases. Germline CDR1 SNHLY, CDR2 FYNNEI. The CDR3 runs to 14 residues. J lost 4 bases, V lost 4 bases, and 6 bases had no gene match. DNA for the CDR3: TGTGCCAGCAGTGTTGAGGGGGCAGGAGAGACCCAGTACTTC. As protein: CASSVEGAGETQYF.

This clonotype was recorded at least ten times. V usage is TRBV7-3 and J usage is TRBJ2-1, with TRBD2 matching over 7 bases. V lost 3 bases and J lost 4; bases outside the gene matches: 6. The CDR3 totals 15 residues. Per the germline V gene, CDR1 is SGHTA and CDR2 is FQGTGA. The CDR3 region has the DNA TGTGCCAGCAGCTTCCCCGGCGGGGGTTACAATGAGCAGTTCTTC. It is translated as CASSFPGGGYNEQFF.

This clonotype has a single count. The chain recombines TRBV20-1 with TRBJ1-2; 8 bases agree with TRBD1. After removal of 0 bases from V and 6 bases from J, the junction contained 3 bases not matched to a gene. Germline values: CDR1 DFQATT, CDR2 SNEGSKA (reference sequence). The CDR3 sequence is 13 residues long. The CDR3 DNA is TGCAGTGCTAGAGACAGGGGGCAGAATGGCTACACCTTC. As protein: CSARDRGQNGYTF.

The chain couples TRBV29-1 to TRBJ1-2; 9 nucleotides line up with TRBD1. The CDR3 loop spans 17 amino acids. V lost 4 bases, J lost 1 base, and 13 bases stayed unmatched. The germline V gene encodes CDR1 SQVTM and CDR2 ANQGSEA. As DNA, the CDR3 is TGCAGCGTTGTTGGCGGGACAGGGCAATCCCTTAACTATGGCTACACCTTC. It translates to CSVVGGTGQSLNYGYTF.

V is TRBV7-9 and J is TRBJ2-4, with no clear D. The assigned J gene may be wrong: the sequence end matches TRBJ2-7 better. This CDR3 region has 12 residues. Germline V gene lookup returns CDR1 SEHNR and CDR2 FQNEAQ (reference sequence). This chain's CDR3 is CASSLSTNEQYF. The CDR3 DNA follows: TGTGCCAGCAGCTTATCGACGAACGAGCAGTACTTC.

Worth noting for this clonotype: Being one base from a much bigger clone, this may be a read error. This chain links TRBV11-2 with TRBJ2-3, with D maybe TRBD1 (6 bases). Between the trimmed V and J ends, which lost 2 bases and 2 bases, there was a span of 8 bases. Looked up from germline, CDR1 is SGHAT and CDR2 is FQNNGV. The CDR3 length is 14 residues. CDR3: CASSLRDNTDTQYF. CDR3 coding DNA: TGTGCCAGCAGCTTAAGGGACAACACAGATACGCAGTATTTT.

The gene calls are TRBV4-1 and TRBJ2-2, with 8 bases aligning to TRBD2. Germline V lookup: CDR1 MGHRA, CDR2 YSYEKL. The CDR3 sequence is 16 residues long. J gave up 7 bases and V 1 base, and 8 bases lay outside the gene matches. The CDR3 DNA sequence: TGCGCCAGCAGCCAAGGGTATAGCGGGACTGGCGGGGAGCTGTTTTTT. It is translated as CASSQGYSGTGGELFF.

This clonotype was seen only a few times. The chain joins TRBV20-1 to TRBJ1-1; D unresolved. The germline gives CDR1 DFQATT, CDR2 SNEGSKA (reference sequence). The CDR3 is made up of 18 amino acids. V was pared by 0 bases and J by 1 base, with 21 bases between. DNA for the CDR3: TGCAGTGCTAGAGATCGAGGGAAAGTTTATCTAACGAACACTGAAGCTTTCTTT. Translation: CSARDRGKVYLTNTEAFF.

The rearrangement uses TRBV6-2 or TRBV6-3 and TRBJ1-4; no definite D call. The CDR3 is 14 amino acids. Germline V CDR1 and CDR2: MNHEY, SVGEGT. Trimming removed 8 bases at V and 5 bases at J, with 15 bases between. CDR3 sequence: CASSTRTDNEKLFF. In DNA, the CDR3 is TGTGCCAGCTCAACTCGGACGGACAATGAAAAACTGTTTTTT.

As to this clonotype: At one boundary the junction diverges from the germline segment, which might be a read error. The gene calls are TRBV7-2 and TRBJ1-6, with D unresolved. CDR1 is SGHTA and CDR2 is FQGNSA in the germline V gene. The CDR3 is 14 amino acids. The CDR3 coding sequence is TGTGCCAGCAGCTTAGGCAGGAATAATCCACCCCTCCACTTT. Its translation: CASSLGRNNPPLHF.

There are a few counts of this clonotype. The rearrangement links TRBV3-1 to TRBJ2-1; 8 positions match TRBD2. The J segment lost 10 bases and the V segment lost 1 base, leaving 9 bases of the junction unmatched. CDR3 size: 15 residues. Germline-derived CDR1 and CDR2 are LGHDT and YNNKEL (reference sequence). This chain's CDR3 is CASSQVTGGPREQFF. The CDR3 region has the DNA TGTGCCAGCAGCCAAGTGACGGGAGGGCCGAGGGAGCAGTTCTTC.

The chain links TRBV10-3 to TRBJ2-1; D might be TRBD2 (5 bases). V lost 11 bases and J 5 bases, leaving 19 bases between the germline ends. There are 14 residues in the CDR3. The V gene's germline CDR1 is ENHRY and CDR2 SYGVKD. CDR3: CAVKTGKVNNEQFF. The CDR3 DNA reads TGTGCCGTGAAAACCGGGAAGGTAAACAATGAGCAGTTCTTC.

This sequence joins TRBV20-1 and TRBJ2-7, with D maybe TRBD2 (5 bases). In germline, CDR1 is DFQATT, CDR2 SNEGSKA (reference sequence). Trimming took off 5 bases at V and 4 bases at J, with 15 bases between the two ends. The CDR3 length is 13 residues. In DNA form, the CDR3 reads TGCAGTGCTGGAGCCGGCGGGCGATACGAGCAGTACTTC. Protein: CSAGAGGRYEQYF.

The chain carries TRBV2 and TRBJ2-2; no firm D call. The V gene lost 2 bases and the J gene lost 6 bases, with 10 bases spanning the gap. This CDR3 has 14 residues. CDR1 SNHLY and CDR2 FYNNEI come from the germline V gene. The CDR3 coding sequence is TGTGCCAGCAGTGAACACGGGCTGTCCGGGGAGCTGTTTTTT. Translated: CASSEHGLSGELFF.

A few counts support this clonotype. This chain uses TRBV20-1 with TRBJ2-3, with 8 bases identical to TRBD2. The junction had 5 bases not matched to a gene; V was cut back by 3 bases and J by 3 bases. The germline gives CDR1 DFQATT, CDR2 SNEGSKA (reference sequence). The CDR3 runs 14 residues. The CDR3: CSARPLAGTDTQYF. The DNA of the CDR3 is TGCAGTGCTAGGCCCCTAGCGGGTACAGATACGCAGTATTTT.

V and J are TRBV30 and TRBJ1-1, with 8 bases lining up with TRBD1. Trimming cost V 8 bases and J 4 bases; bases outside gene matches: 12. Germline CDR1 is GTSNPN and CDR2 is SVGIG (reference sequence). This CDR3 contains 14 residues. DNA for the CDR3: TGTGCCGCCCAGACAGGGGCGATCGGCACTGAAGCTTTCTTT. As protein: CAAQTGAIGTEAFF. Based on the CDR3 plus reference TRBV30 and TRBJ1-1, the full variable domain is SQTIHQWPATLVQPVGSPLSLECTVEGTSNPNLYWYRQAAGRGLQLLFYSVGIGQISSEVPQNLSASRPQDRQFILSSKKLLLSDSGFYLCAAQTGAIGTEAFFGQGTRLTVV.

The rearrangement links TRBV3-1 to TRBJ1-1; TRBD1 agrees at 8 bases. CDR3 length: 14 amino acids. CDR1 is LGHDT and CDR2 is YNNKEL in the germline V gene (reference sequence). J gave up 10 bases and V 5 bases, and 12 bases lay outside the gene matches. CDR3 region: CASSVGQGVSPAFF. The CDR3 coding sequence is TGTGCCAGCAGCGTCGGACAGGGAGTCTCTCCAGCTTTCTTT. The variable domain in full, with the rest retrieved from reference TRBV3-1 and TRBJ1-1, is DTAVSQTPKYLVTQMGNDKSIKCEQNLGHDTMYWYKQDSKKFLKIMFSYNNKELIINETVPNRFSPKSPDKAHLNLHINSLELGDSAVYFCASSVGQGVSPAFFGQGTRLTVV.